This is a list of T cell receptor beta chains from one sample in a study of cytomegalovirus exposure and HLA in healthy donors. Produced via immunoSEQ multiplex PCR; TCRdb's table is partial and in-frame only. Found here are about 130,000 clones, roughly 70% of them singletons; the top ten hold 4.3%. Sequencing was carried out using PBMCs. These receptors were taken from a man aged 18-30 years in good health and CMV-seropositive. The CDR3 runs from the conserved cysteine through the conserved F or W. Fields, in order: J gene, V gene, clone size, D gene, CDR3 DNA, CDR3 protein. D genes are given only for firm matches. Size values are once, few and many counts, or a class for expanded clones, and some rows have none.

j_call: TRBJ1-4; v_call: TRBV10-3; clone_size: -; d_call: TRBD1; cdr3_nt: TGTGCCGCGGCTCAGGGGGCGGCTATTAATGAAAAACTGTTTTTT; cdr3_aa: CAAAQGAAINEKLFF
j_call: TRBJ1-5; v_call: TRBV6-1; clone_size: -; d_call: TRBD1; cdr3_nt: TGTGCCAGCAGTGATAAGCCAGGGGGCCCCCCCCCTAGCAATCAGCCCCAGCATTTT; cdr3_aa: CASSDKPGGPPPSNQPQHF
j_call: TRBJ2-5; v_call: TRBV29-1; clone_size: -; d_call: TRBD1; cdr3_nt: TGCAGCGTTGAAGGGACAGGGGTAGAGACCCAGTACTTC; cdr3_aa: CSVEGTGVETQYF
j_call: TRBJ1-4; v_call: TRBV5-1; clone_size: -; d_call: -; cdr3_nt: TGCGCCAGCAGCTTGGGCGGGGATTTTAATGAAAAACTGTTTTTT; cdr3_aa: CASSLGGDFNEKLFF
j_call: TRBJ1-1; v_call: TRBV6-6; clone_size: once; d_call: TRBD1; cdr3_nt: TGTGCCAGCAGTTACCGCGGGACAGGGGTCGCCACTGAAGCTTTCTTT; cdr3_aa: CASSYRGTGVATEAFF
j_call: TRBJ2-3; v_call: TRBV7-2; clone_size: -; d_call: -; cdr3_nt: TGTGCCAGCAGCCCAGTGGGGGGACGCACAGATACGCAGTATTTT; cdr3_aa: CASSPVGGRTDTQYF
j_call: TRBJ2-7; v_call: TRBV19; clone_size: once; d_call: TRBD1; cdr3_nt: TGTGCCAGTAGTATCGGGGGACAGGCCTCCTACGAGCAGTACTTC; cdr3_aa: CASSIGGQASYEQYF
j_call: TRBJ1-2; v_call: TRBV6-5; clone_size: few; d_call: TRBD1; cdr3_nt: TGTGCCAGCAGAAGGGGGCCTAACTATGGCTACACCTTC; cdr3_aa: CASRRGPNYGYTF
j_call: TRBJ1-2; v_call: TRBV28; clone_size: -; d_call: TRBD1; cdr3_nt: TGTGCCAGCAGCGAGACAGGGGGCGGTAACTATGGCTACACCTTC; cdr3_aa: CASSETGGGNYGYTF
j_call: TRBJ1-4; v_call: TRBV7-9; clone_size: -; d_call: -; cdr3_nt: TGTGCCAGCAGCTTAGATGGGACTTTTAATGAAAAACTGTTTTTT; cdr3_aa: CASSLDGTFNEKLFF
j_call: TRBJ2-7; v_call: TRBV28; clone_size: few; d_call: -; cdr3_nt: TGTGCCAGCAGTTTATGGGTAAGCACAGGAAACTCCTACGAGCAGTACTTC; cdr3_aa: CASSLWVSTGNSYEQYF
j_call: TRBJ1-2; v_call: TRBV6-5; clone_size: -; d_call: -; cdr3_nt: TGTGCCAGCAGTTCCCTCTCACGAGACTATGGCTACACCTTC; cdr3_aa: CASSSLSRDYGYTF
j_call: TRBJ2-7; v_call: TRBV5-4; clone_size: few; d_call: TRBD1; cdr3_nt: TGTGCCAGCAGCTCCCCGGGACAGGGGTCCCCCTACGAGCAGTACTTC; cdr3_aa: CASSSPGQGSPYEQYF
j_call: TRBJ2-7; v_call: TRBV5-6; clone_size: -; d_call: TRBD2; cdr3_nt: TGTGCCAGCAGCTGGGGGAGGGTTGGGTACGAGCAGTACTTC; cdr3_aa: CASSWGRVGYEQYF
j_call: TRBJ2-5; v_call: TRBV27; clone_size: -; d_call: -; cdr3_nt: TGTGCCAGCAGTTTAGGGTACGACACCCAAGAGACCCAGTACTTC; cdr3_aa: CASSLGYDTQETQYF
j_call: TRBJ1-3; v_call: TRBV18; clone_size: -; d_call: TRBD1; cdr3_nt: TGTGCCAGCTCGCCCGACAGGGACTCTGGAAACACCATATATTTT; cdr3_aa: CASSPDRDSGNTIYF
j_call: TRBJ2-5; v_call: TRBV2; clone_size: -; d_call: -; cdr3_nt: TGTGCCAGCACCGAAGGGGGGCGCGGGGGAGAGACCCAGTACTTC; cdr3_aa: CASTEGGRGGETQYF
j_call: TRBJ2-5; v_call: TRBV5-1; clone_size: few; d_call: -; cdr3_nt: TGCGCCAGCAGCTTGGCCACGACCAGGGAAGAGACCCAGTACTTC; cdr3_aa: CASSLATTREETQYF
j_call: TRBJ2-1; v_call: TRBV7-2; clone_size: -; d_call: -; cdr3_nt: TGTGCCAGCAGCTTACAGCAGCGGTTCACCCACAATGAGCAGTTCTTC; cdr3_aa: CASSLQQRFTHNEQFF
j_call: TRBJ1-1; v_call: TRBV6-6; clone_size: -; d_call: -; cdr3_nt: TGTGCCAGCAGTCAGCAGGGATGGCGCACTGAAGCTTTCTTT; cdr3_aa: CASSQQGWRTEAFF
j_call: TRBJ2-1; v_call: TRBV10-3; clone_size: -; d_call: TRBD2; cdr3_nt: TGTGCCGTCCAGCGGGGCAACCGGAATGAGCAGTTCTTC; cdr3_aa: CAVQRGNRNEQFF
j_call: TRBJ2-1; v_call: TRBV19; clone_size: -; d_call: TRBD2; cdr3_nt: TGTGCCAGTAGTATAGTTTGGACTAGCGGGGGGACCAGCTCCTACAATGAGCAGTTCTTC; cdr3_aa: CASSIVWTSGGTSSYNEQFF
j_call: TRBJ1-5; v_call: TRBV7-2; clone_size: -; d_call: TRBD1; cdr3_nt: TGTGCCAGCAGCGCGGACAGGGATCAGCCCCAGCATTTT; cdr3_aa: CASSADRDQPQHF
j_call: TRBJ1-1; v_call: TRBV18; clone_size: few; d_call: -; cdr3_nt: TGTGCCAGCTCACGCCGGGAGAACACTGAAGCTTTCTTT; cdr3_aa: CASSRRENTEAFF
j_call: TRBJ1-2; v_call: TRBV28; clone_size: -; d_call: -; cdr3_nt: TGTGCCAGCAGTTTACAGGGTGGTCAGGGCTACACCTTC; cdr3_aa: CASSLQGGQGYTF
j_call: TRBJ2-3; v_call: TRBV4-1; clone_size: -; d_call: -; cdr3_nt: TGCGCCAGCAGCCAAACTGCAGGGCCAGATACGCAGTATTTT; cdr3_aa: CASSQTAGPDTQYF
j_call: TRBJ1-4; v_call: TRBV5-1; clone_size: -; d_call: -; cdr3_nt: TGCGCCAGCAGCGTTGGTGGCACTAATGAAAAACTGTTTTTT; cdr3_aa: CASSVGGTNEKLFF
j_call: TRBJ2-7; v_call: TRBV2; clone_size: few; d_call: TRBD1; cdr3_nt: TGTGCCAGCAGTGCCGACAGGGCCAGCTCCTACGAGCAGTACTTC; cdr3_aa: CASSADRASSYEQYF